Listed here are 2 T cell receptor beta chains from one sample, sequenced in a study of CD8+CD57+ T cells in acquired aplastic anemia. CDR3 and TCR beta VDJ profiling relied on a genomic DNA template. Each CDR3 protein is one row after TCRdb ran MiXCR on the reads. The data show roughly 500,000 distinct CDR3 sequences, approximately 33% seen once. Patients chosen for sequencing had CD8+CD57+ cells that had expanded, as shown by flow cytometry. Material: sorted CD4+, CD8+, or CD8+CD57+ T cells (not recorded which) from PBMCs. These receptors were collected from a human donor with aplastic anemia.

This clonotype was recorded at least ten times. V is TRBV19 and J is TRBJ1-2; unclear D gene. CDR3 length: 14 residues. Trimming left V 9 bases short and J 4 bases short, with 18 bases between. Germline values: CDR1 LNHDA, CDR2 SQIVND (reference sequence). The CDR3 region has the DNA TGTGCCAGCCGAAGCAACCACGATTTCTATGGCTACACCTTC. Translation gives CASRSNHDFYGYTF. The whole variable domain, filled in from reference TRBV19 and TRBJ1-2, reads DGGITQSPKYLFRKEGQNVTLSCEQNLNHDAMYWYRQDPGQGLRLIYYSQIVNDFQKGDIAEGYSVSREKKESFPLTVTSAQKNPTAFYLCASRSNHDFYGYTFGSGTRLTVV.

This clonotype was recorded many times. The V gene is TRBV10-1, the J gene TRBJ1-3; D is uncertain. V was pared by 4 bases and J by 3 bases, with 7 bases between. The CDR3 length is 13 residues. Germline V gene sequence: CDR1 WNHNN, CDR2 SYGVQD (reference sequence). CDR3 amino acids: CASSGGLGNTIYF. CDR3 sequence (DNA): TGCGCCAGCAGTGGTGGGCTTGGAAACACCATATATTTT.